This T cell receptor (beta chain) was recorded in a study of patients and donors after allogeneic stem cell transplantation. The CDR3 has 15 residues. In germline, CDR1 is SGHTA, CDR2 FQGNSA. Trimming cost V 1 base and J 13 bases; bases outside gene matches: 11. This clonotype was detected a few times. One entry per CDR3 protein results from TCRdb running MiXCR on the RT-PCR reads. This table has about a million distinct CDR3 sequences, under 20% appearing once. This chain joins TRBV7-2 and TRBJ1-4; 8 bases agree with TRBD1. This TCR was sampled from a human donor who was either an allogeneic HSCT recipient or a stem cell or donor lymphocyte infusion donor (not recorded which). It is not recorded whose cells these are; they may come from a transplant donor. The sample was blood, either unsorted or a sorted T cell fraction (not recorded which). The CDR3 is CASSLVPGGIFPLFF. The CDR3 DNA reads TGTGCCAGCAGCTTAGTACCAGGGGGCATCTTTCCACTGTTTTTT.